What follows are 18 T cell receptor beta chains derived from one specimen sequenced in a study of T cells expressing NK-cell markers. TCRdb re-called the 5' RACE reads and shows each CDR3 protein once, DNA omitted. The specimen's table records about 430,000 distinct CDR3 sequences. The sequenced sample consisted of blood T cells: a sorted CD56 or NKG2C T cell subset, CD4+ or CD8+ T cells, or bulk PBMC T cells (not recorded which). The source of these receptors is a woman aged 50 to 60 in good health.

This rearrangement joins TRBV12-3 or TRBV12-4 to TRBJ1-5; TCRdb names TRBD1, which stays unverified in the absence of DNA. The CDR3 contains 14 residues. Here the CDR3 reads CASLQPGPNQPQHF.

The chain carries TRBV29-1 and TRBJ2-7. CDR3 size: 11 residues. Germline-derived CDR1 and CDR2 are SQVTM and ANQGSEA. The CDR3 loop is CSGSWGYEQYF.

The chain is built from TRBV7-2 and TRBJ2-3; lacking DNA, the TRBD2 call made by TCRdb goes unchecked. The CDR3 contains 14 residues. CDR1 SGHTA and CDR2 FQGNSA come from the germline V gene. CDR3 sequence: CASSAAGRPDTQYF.

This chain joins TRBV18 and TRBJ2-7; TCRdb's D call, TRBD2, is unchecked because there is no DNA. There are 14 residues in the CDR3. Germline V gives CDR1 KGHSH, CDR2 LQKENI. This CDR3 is CASSSPQRPYEQYF. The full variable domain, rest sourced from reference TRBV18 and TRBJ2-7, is NAGVMQNPRHLVRRRGQEARLRCSPMKGHSHVYWYRQLPEEGLKFMVYLQKENIIDESGMPKERFSAEFPKEGPSILRIQQVVRGDSAAYFCASSSPQRPYEQYFGPGTRLTVT.

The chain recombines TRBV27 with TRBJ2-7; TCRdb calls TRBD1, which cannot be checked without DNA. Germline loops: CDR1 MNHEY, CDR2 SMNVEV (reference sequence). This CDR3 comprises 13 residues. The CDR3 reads CASRETGPSEQYF.

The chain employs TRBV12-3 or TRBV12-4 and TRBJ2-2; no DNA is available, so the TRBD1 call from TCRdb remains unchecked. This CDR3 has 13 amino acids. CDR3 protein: CASGQGAAGELFF.

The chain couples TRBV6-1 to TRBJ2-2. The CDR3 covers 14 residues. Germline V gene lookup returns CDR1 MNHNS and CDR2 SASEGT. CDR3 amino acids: CASSEVDTTGELFF.

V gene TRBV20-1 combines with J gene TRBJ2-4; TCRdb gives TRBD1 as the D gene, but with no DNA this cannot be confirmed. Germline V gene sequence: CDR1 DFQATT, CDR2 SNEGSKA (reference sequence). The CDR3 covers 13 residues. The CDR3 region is CSASRDRVGIQYF.

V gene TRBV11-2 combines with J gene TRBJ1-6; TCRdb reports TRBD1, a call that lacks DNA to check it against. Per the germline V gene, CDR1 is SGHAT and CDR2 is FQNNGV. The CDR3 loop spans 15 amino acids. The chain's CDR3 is CASSLPSSGGTPLHF.

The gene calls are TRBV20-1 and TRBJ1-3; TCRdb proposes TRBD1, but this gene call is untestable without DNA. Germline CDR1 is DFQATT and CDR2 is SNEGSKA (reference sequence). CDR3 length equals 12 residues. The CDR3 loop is CSAPGQGFTIYF.

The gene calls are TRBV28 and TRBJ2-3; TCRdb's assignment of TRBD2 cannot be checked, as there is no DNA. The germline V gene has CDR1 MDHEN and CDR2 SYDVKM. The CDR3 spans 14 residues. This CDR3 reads CASIGWASTDTQYF.

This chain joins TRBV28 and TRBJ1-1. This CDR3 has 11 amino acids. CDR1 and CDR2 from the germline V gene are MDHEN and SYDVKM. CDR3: CATRSRPEAFF.

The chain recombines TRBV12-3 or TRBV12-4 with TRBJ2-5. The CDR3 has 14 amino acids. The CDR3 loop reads CASSFLTPSETQYF.

CDR3 sequence reads: CSVRASEHADTQYF. V is TRBV20-1 and J is TRBJ2-3; TCRdb's assignment of TRBD2 cannot be checked, as there is no DNA. CDR3 length: 14 amino acids. Germline lookup yields CDR1 DFQATT and CDR2 SNEGSKA (reference sequence).

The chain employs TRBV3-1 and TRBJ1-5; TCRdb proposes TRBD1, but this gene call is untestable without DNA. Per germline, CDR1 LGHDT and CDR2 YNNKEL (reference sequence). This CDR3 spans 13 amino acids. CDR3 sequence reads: CASSSGAVTPQHF.

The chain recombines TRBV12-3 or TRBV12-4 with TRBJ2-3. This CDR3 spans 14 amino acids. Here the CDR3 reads CASSFLTDTDTQYF.

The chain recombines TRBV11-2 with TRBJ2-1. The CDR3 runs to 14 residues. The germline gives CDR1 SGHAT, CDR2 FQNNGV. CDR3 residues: CASSPRWQFNEQFF. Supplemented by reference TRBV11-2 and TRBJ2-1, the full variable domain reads EAGVAQSPRYKIIEKRQSVAFWCNPISGHATLYWYQQILGQGPKLLIQFQNNGVVDDSQLPKDRFSAERLKGVDSTLKIQPAKLEDSAVYLCASSPRWQFNEQFFGPGTRLTVL.

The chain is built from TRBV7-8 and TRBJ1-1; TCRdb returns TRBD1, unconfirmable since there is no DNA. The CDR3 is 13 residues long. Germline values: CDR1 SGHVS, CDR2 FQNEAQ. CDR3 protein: CASGNPPSTEAFF.